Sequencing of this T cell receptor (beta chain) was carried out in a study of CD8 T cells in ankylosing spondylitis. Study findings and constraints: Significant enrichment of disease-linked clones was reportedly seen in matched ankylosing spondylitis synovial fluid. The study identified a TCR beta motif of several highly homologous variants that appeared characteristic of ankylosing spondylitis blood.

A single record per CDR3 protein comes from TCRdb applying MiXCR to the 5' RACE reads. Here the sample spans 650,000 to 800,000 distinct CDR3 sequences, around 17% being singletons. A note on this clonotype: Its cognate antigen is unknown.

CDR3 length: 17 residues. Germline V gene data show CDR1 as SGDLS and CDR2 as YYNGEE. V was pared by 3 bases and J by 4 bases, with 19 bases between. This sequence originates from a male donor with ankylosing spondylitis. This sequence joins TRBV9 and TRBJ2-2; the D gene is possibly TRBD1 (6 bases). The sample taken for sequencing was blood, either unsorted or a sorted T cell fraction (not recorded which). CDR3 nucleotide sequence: TGTGCCAGCAGCGCCCCTTACGGGATAGGGGGCACCGGGGAGCTGTTTTTT. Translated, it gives CASSAPYGIGGTGELFF.